Listed below are T cell receptor beta chains from one sample, sequenced in a study of shared clonotypes between healthy human individuals. The assay was immunoSEQ multiplex PCR, and TCRdb's table has in-frame clones only and misses some. In the table there are under 1,100,000 clones, about three quarters of which are singletons. Material for sequencing was memory CD4+ T cells sorted from blood. All receptors derive from a man aged 18 to 29 in good health. The CDR3 runs from the conserved cysteine through the conserved F or W. Fields, in order: V gene, CDR3 protein.

v_call: TRBV2
cdr3_aa: CASRTGTGGSAYGYTF

v_call: TRBV5-4
cdr3_aa: CASSLGGASPNEQFF

v_call: TRBV27
cdr3_aa: CASSLFPSGRGTDTQYF

v_call: TRBV18
cdr3_aa: CASSPEGQQVKQYF

v_call: TRBV7-3
cdr3_aa: CASSPVGGSSYNEQFF

v_call: TRBV5-1
cdr3_aa: CASSSGTLYGYTF

v_call: TRBV6-5
cdr3_aa: CASSRLAGVGEQYF

v_call: TRBV28
cdr3_aa: CASSRAGAVNEQFF

v_call: TRBV18
cdr3_aa: CASSPAQVDQPQHF

v_call: TRBV7-9
cdr3_aa: CASSGKLNYGYTF

v_call: TRBV6-1
cdr3_aa: CASSEVAGNTIYF

v_call: TRBV6-6
cdr3_aa: CASSYPSTDTQYF

v_call: TRBV5-1
cdr3_aa: CASSLVQGAEGEQYF

v_call: TRBV11-2
cdr3_aa: CASSLGLTHKGGYTF

v_call: TRBV28
cdr3_aa: CASTPRTGQPNSPLHF

v_call: TRBV28
cdr3_aa: CASTDRGANTEAFF

v_call: TRBV5-5
cdr3_aa: CASRNSGTGGYGYTF

v_call: TRBV4-2
cdr3_aa: CASSQTRSYNEQFF

v_call: TRBV5-1
cdr3_aa: CASSLVSDINTGELFF

v_call: TRBV7-7
cdr3_aa: CASSLVGGITDTQYF

v_call: TRBV6-1
cdr3_aa: CASRERPGHRQTGELFF

v_call: TRBV6-5
cdr3_aa: CASRIPSSYGYTF

v_call: TRBV5-1
cdr3_aa: CASSLSIEGGLETQYF

v_call: TRBV10-3
cdr3_aa: CAISGTGKETQYF

v_call: TRBV9
cdr3_aa: CASSVSGSLETQYF